This TCR beta chain was obtained from a study of early T cells in non-severe SARS-CoV-2 infection. There are a few counts of this clonotype. TCRdb re-called the 5' RACE reads through MiXCR, storing one row per CDR3 protein. The repertoire holds about 100,000 distinct CDR3 sequences, 9.5% to 13% seen once, with around 3.2% in the top ten. The TCR comes from an adult who was a healthcare worker with PCR-confirmed SARS-CoV-2 infection or an uninfected control (not recorded which). The sequencing input was whole blood.

The CDR3 DNA sequence: TGTGCCAGCAGTTTACAGGCCCGGAACACTGAAGCTTTCTTT. Its protein product is CASSLQARNTEAFF. The V gene is TRBV12-3 or TRBV12-4, the J gene TRBJ1-1; D is unclear. V gave up 2 bases and J gave up 1 base, with 8 bases separating them. CDR3 length: 14 amino acids.